Listed below are T cell receptor beta chains from one sample, sequenced in a study of cytomegalovirus exposure and HLA in healthy donors. Profiling relied on immunoSEQ multiplex PCR, and the TCRdb table lists in-frame clones only, not all of them. The sample contains 200,000 or so clones, approximately 82% of which appear only once. Sequencing was done on a sample of PBMCs. The receptors derive from a woman in her twenties or thirties in good health and CMV-seropositive. Both conserved end residues are part of each CDR3. A D gene is named only where the DNA matches it firmly. The size entry is marked missing in some rows and otherwise reads once, few, many or a size class.

clone size: .
J gene: TRBJ2-7
D gene: .
V gene: TRBV9
CDR3 protein: CASSPGTLYEQYF
CDR3 DNA: TGTGCCAGCAGCCCCGGGACTCTGTACGAGCAGTACTTC

clone size: .
J gene: TRBJ1-4
D gene: .
V gene: TRBV5-1
CDR3 protein: CASSFGGADPNEKLFF
CDR3 DNA: TGCGCCAGCAGCTTTGGTGGGGCGGACCCTAATGAAAAACTGTTTTTT

clone size: few
J gene: TRBJ1-1
D gene: .
V gene: TRBV29-1
CDR3 protein: CSVGGVLDTEAFF
CDR3 DNA: TGCAGCGTTGGAGGAGTACTCGACACTGAAGCTTTCTTT

clone size: .
J gene: TRBJ2-3
D gene: TRBD1
V gene: TRBV30
CDR3 protein: CAWSQGDPTDTQYF
CDR3 DNA: TGTGCCTGGAGTCAGGGGGACCCCACAGATACGCAGTATTTT

clone size: once
J gene: TRBJ2-7
D gene: TRBD2
V gene: TRBV28
CDR3 protein: CASSDRAGGYEQYF
CDR3 DNA: TGTGCCAGCAGCGACAGAGCGGGGGGCTACGAGCAGTACTTC

clone size: .
J gene: TRBJ2-2
D gene: TRBD2
V gene: TRBV9
CDR3 protein: CASSSGLAGAGELFF
CDR3 DNA: TGTGCCAGCAGCTCAGGACTAGCGGGAGCCGGGGAGCTGTTTTTT

clone size: .
J gene: TRBJ2-5
D gene: .
V gene: TRBV9
CDR3 protein: CASSVSGGLETQYF
CDR3 DNA: TGTGCCAGCAGCGTCTCTGGAGGACTGGAGACCCAGTACTTC

clone size: once
J gene: TRBJ1-2
D gene: TRBD1
V gene: TRBV27
CDR3 protein: CASSLRSNRRDRGDYGYTF
CDR3 DNA: TGTGCCAGCAGTTTGAGGTCTAACCGCCGGGACAGGGGGGACTATGGCTACACCTTC

clone size: few
J gene: TRBJ1-5
D gene: .
V gene: TRBV6-1
CDR3 protein: CASSSSTNQPQHF
CDR3 DNA: TGTGCCAGCAGCTCCAGTACCAATCAGCCCCAGCATTTT

clone size: .
J gene: TRBJ2-6
D gene: .
V gene: TRBV30
CDR3 protein: CAWSVTRDFGANVLTF
CDR3 DNA: TGTGCCTGGAGTGTCACCCGGGACTTTGGGGCCAACGTCCTGACTTTC

clone size: .
J gene: TRBJ2-2
D gene: .
V gene: TRBV7-2
CDR3 protein: CASTTRGAPGELFF
CDR3 DNA: TGTGCCAGCACGACCCGGGGGGCACCCGGGGAGCTGTTTTTT

clone size: .
J gene: TRBJ1-2
D gene: .
V gene: TRBV6-5
CDR3 protein: CASSRAGESYGYTF
CDR3 DNA: TGTGCCAGCTCTCGGGCAGGGGAGTCTTATGGCTACACCTTC

clone size: .
J gene: TRBJ1-2
D gene: TRBD1
V gene: TRBV7-2
CDR3 protein: CASSWRDRGGYTF
CDR3 DNA: TGTGCCAGCAGCTGGCGGGACAGGGGAGGCTACACCTTC

clone size: .
J gene: TRBJ2-7
D gene: .
V gene: TRBV6-1
CDR3 protein: CASSEDYSYSYEQYF
CDR3 DNA: TGTGCCAGCAGTGAGGATTACAGCTACTCCTACGAGCAGTACTTC

clone size: .
J gene: TRBJ2-3
D gene: TRBD2
V gene: TRBV27
CDR3 protein: CASSLWEGGGDTQYF
CDR3 DNA: TGTGCCAGCAGTTTGTGGGAGGGAGGAGGGGATACGCAGTATTTT

clone size: few
J gene: TRBJ1-1
D gene: .
V gene: TRBV29-1
CDR3 protein: CSVDTQGSTEAFF
CDR3 DNA: TGCAGCGTTGATACCCAGGGGAGCACTGAAGCTTTCTTT

clone size: .
J gene: TRBJ2-7
D gene: .
V gene: TRBV27
CDR3 protein: CASSFSRGYEQYF
CDR3 DNA: TGTGCCAGCAGTTTTTCGCGGGGCTACGAGCAGTACTTC

clone size: .
J gene: TRBJ2-1
D gene: TRBD2
V gene: TRBV2
CDR3 protein: CASSGQAGVNEQFF
CDR3 DNA: TGTGCCAGCAGTGGACAAGCGGGAGTCAATGAGCAGTTCTTC

clone size: .
J gene: TRBJ2-7
D gene: .
V gene: TRBV4-1
CDR3 protein: CASSPQGTRGDEQYF
CDR3 DNA: TGCGCCAGCAGCCCACAGGGGACTAGAGGCGACGAGCAGTACTTC

clone size: few
J gene: TRBJ2-7
D gene: TRBD2
V gene: TRBV6-6
CDR3 protein: CASTPSGSSYEQYF
CDR3 DNA: TGTGCCAGCACTCCTAGCGGGAGTTCCTACGAGCAGTACTTC

clone size: .
J gene: TRBJ2-6
D gene: .
V gene: TRBV7-3
CDR3 protein: CATSGPANVLTF
CDR3 DNA: TGTGCCACTTCAGGGCCGGCCAACGTCCTGACTTTC

clone size: .
J gene: TRBJ2-7
D gene: TRBD1
V gene: TRBV27
CDR3 protein: CASSLRQGYEQYF
CDR3 DNA: TGTGCCAGCAGTCTGCGACAGGGGTACGAGCAGTACTTC

clone size: few
J gene: TRBJ1-1
D gene: TRBD1
V gene: TRBV28
CDR3 protein: CASSLWGQGNTEAFF
CDR3 DNA: TGTGCCAGCAGTTTATGGGGACAGGGGAACACTGAAGCTTTCTTT

clone size: once
J gene: TRBJ2-1
D gene: TRBD2
V gene: TRBV9
CDR3 protein: CASSGTGTRVGNEQFF
CDR3 DNA: TGTGCCAGCAGCGGAACCGGGACTAGGGTGGGCAATGAGCAGTTCTTC

clone size: .
J gene: TRBJ1-2
D gene: TRBD1
V gene: TRBV6-5
CDR3 protein: CASSYSTGIDGYTF
CDR3 DNA: TGTGCCAGCAGTTACTCGACAGGGATTGATGGCTACACCTTC

clone size: .
J gene: TRBJ2-7
D gene: TRBD1
V gene: TRBV6-6
CDR3 protein: CASSPGQGIYEQYF
CDR3 DNA: TGTGCCAGCAGCCCCGGACAGGGGATCTACGAGCAGTACTTC

clone size: .
J gene: TRBJ2-6
D gene: .
V gene: TRBV19
CDR3 protein: CASSKRGASGANVLTF
CDR3 DNA: TGTGCCAGTAGCAAACGGGGGGCCTCTGGGGCCAACGTCCTGACTTTC

clone size: .
J gene: TRBJ1-2
D gene: .
V gene: TRBV19
CDR3 protein: CASSPRAGGDFYGYTF
CDR3 DNA: TGTGCCAGTAGCCCCAGGGCCGGCGGTGATTTCTATGGCTACACCTTC

clone size: .
J gene: TRBJ1-2
D gene: .
V gene: TRBV27
CDR3 protein: CASSPALGQGYTF
CDR3 DNA: TGTGCCAGCAGTCCCGCCCTGGGGCAAGGCTACACCTTC

clone size: .
J gene: TRBJ1-3
D gene: TRBD1
V gene: TRBV5-6
CDR3 protein: CASSPGTVSGNTIYF
CDR3 DNA: TGTGCCAGCAGCCCGGGGACAGTCTCCGGAAACACCATATATTTT

clone size: .
J gene: TRBJ2-7
D gene: .
V gene: TRBV2
CDR3 protein: CASSENFLQRRYEQYF
CDR3 DNA: TGTGCCAGCAGTGAAAATTTTCTTCAGAGGCGGTACGAGCAGTACTTC

clone size: few
J gene: TRBJ1-2
D gene: .
V gene: TRBV30
CDR3 protein: CAWSGGPTGDGYTF
CDR3 DNA: TGTGCCTGGAGTGGCGGGCCTACCGGGGATGGCTACACCTTC

clone size: .
J gene: TRBJ1-2
D gene: .
V gene: TRBV6-5
CDR3 protein: CASNPGTQVDYGYTF
CDR3 DNA: TGTGCCAGCAACCCCGGGACACAAGTGGACTATGGCTACACCTTC

clone size: .
J gene: TRBJ2-7
D gene: TRBD1
V gene: TRBV18
CDR3 protein: CASSLTTGTGNYEQYF
CDR3 DNA: TGTGCCAGCTCACTTACAACCGGGACAGGGAATTACGAGCAGTACTTC

clone size: .
J gene: TRBJ1-5
D gene: .
V gene: TRBV9
CDR3 protein: CASSVSPQGNQPQHF
CDR3 DNA: TGTGCCAGCAGCGTAAGCCCACAGGGAAATCAGCCCCAGCATTTT

clone size: .
J gene: TRBJ2-2
D gene: TRBD1
V gene: TRBV7-9
CDR3 protein: CASSLARQGMNTGELFF
CDR3 DNA: TGTGCCAGCAGCTTAGCGAGACAGGGAATGAACACCGGGGAGCTGTTTTTT

clone size: .
J gene: TRBJ2-2
D gene: TRBD2
V gene: TRBV2
CDR3 protein: CASLGTSALTGELFF
CDR3 DNA: TGTGCCTCTCTGGGGACTAGCGCGCTTACCGGGGAGCTGTTTTTT

clone size: .
J gene: TRBJ1-4
D gene: .
V gene: TRBV13
CDR3 protein: CASSLRGQANEKLFF
CDR3 DNA: TGTGCCAGCAGCTTAAGAGGGCAGGCTAATGAAAAACTGTTTTTT

clone size: .
J gene: TRBJ2-7
D gene: TRBD2
V gene: TRBV7-6
CDR3 protein: CASSPSGLEQYF
CDR3 DNA: TGTGCCAGCAGCCCTAGCGGGCTCGAGCAGTACTTC

clone size: .
J gene: TRBJ1-1
D gene: .
V gene: TRBV7-9
CDR3 protein: CASTGRNTEAFF
CDR3 DNA: TGTGCCAGCACCGGGAGGAACACTGAAGCTTTCTTT

clone size: .
J gene: TRBJ1-2
D gene: TRBD1
V gene: TRBV18
CDR3 protein: CASSPTGGSNYGYTF
CDR3 DNA: TGTGCCAGCTCACCCACAGGGGGATCCAACTATGGCTACACCTTC

clone size: .
J gene: TRBJ1-2
D gene: .
V gene: TRBV9
CDR3 protein: CASSVGGANYGYTF
CDR3 DNA: TGTGCCAGCAGCGTAGGGGGAGCTAACTATGGCTACACCTTC

clone size: .
J gene: TRBJ2-1
D gene: .
V gene: TRBV30
CDR3 protein: CAWSGASRGSSYNEQFF
CDR3 DNA: TGTGCCTGGAGTGGGGCGTCTCGGGGAAGCTCCTACAATGAGCAGTTCTTC

clone size: .
J gene: TRBJ1-2
D gene: .
V gene: TRBV7-9
CDR3 protein: CASSSSSAPSVRNYGYTF
CDR3 DNA: TGTGCCAGCAGCTCGTCTTCCGCACCAAGCGTGAGGAACTATGGCTACACCTTC

clone size: .
J gene: TRBJ2-5
D gene: TRBD1
V gene: TRBV29-1
CDR3 protein: CSGTLRDRVETQYF
CDR3 DNA: TGCAGCGGTACGCTTCGGGACAGGGTAGAGACCCAGTACTTC

clone size: .
J gene: TRBJ2-2
D gene: TRBD2
V gene: TRBV5-1
CDR3 protein: CASSWGAGGGPNTGELFF
CDR3 DNA: TGCGCCAGCAGCTGGGGAGCGGGAGGCGGGCCGAACACCGGGGAGCTGTTTTTT

clone size: .
J gene: TRBJ1-1
D gene: .
V gene: TRBV27
CDR3 protein: CASRRDRNTEAFF
CDR3 DNA: TGTGCCAGCAGGCGAGACAGGAACACTGAAGCTTTCTTT

clone size: .
J gene: TRBJ1-3
D gene: .
V gene: TRBV5-6
CDR3 protein: CASRTWYSGNTIYF
CDR3 DNA: TGTGCCAGCAGGACTTGGTACTCTGGAAACACCATATATTTT

clone size: .
J gene: TRBJ2-1
D gene: .
V gene: TRBV19
CDR3 protein: CASRLTGTPVNEQFF
CDR3 DNA: TGTGCCAGTAGACTAACAGGGACCCCTGTCAATGAGCAGTTCTTC

clone size: once
J gene: TRBJ2-7
D gene: .
V gene: TRBV2
CDR3 protein: CASRSGSNEQYF
CDR3 DNA: TGTGCCAGCAGAAGTGGGAGTAACGAGCAGTACTTC

clone size: .
J gene: TRBJ2-2
D gene: TRBD2
V gene: TRBV25-1
CDR3 protein: CASSEFARTSGRSGELFF
CDR3 DNA: TGTGCCAGCAGTGAATTCGCCCGGACTAGCGGGAGGTCCGGGGAGCTGTTTTTT

clone size: .
J gene: TRBJ1-3
D gene: .
V gene: TRBV29-1
CDR3 protein: CSVEDRTLRAGDTIYF
CDR3 DNA: TGCAGCGTTGAAGATAGGACTTTGCGGGCGGGAGACACCATATATTTT